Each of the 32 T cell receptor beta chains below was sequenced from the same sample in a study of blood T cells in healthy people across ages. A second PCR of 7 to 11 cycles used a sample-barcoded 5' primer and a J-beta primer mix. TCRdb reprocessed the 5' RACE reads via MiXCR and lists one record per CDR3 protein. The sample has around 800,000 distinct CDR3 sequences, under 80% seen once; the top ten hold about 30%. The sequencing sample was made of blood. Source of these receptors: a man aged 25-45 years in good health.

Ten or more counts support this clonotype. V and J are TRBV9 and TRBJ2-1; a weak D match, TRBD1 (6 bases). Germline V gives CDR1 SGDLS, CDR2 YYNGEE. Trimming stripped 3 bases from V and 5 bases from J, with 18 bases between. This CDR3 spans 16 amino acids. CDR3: CASSANRVNGDNEQFF. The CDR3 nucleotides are TGTGCCAGCAGCGCCAACAGGGTGAATGGGGACAATGAGCAGTTCTTC.

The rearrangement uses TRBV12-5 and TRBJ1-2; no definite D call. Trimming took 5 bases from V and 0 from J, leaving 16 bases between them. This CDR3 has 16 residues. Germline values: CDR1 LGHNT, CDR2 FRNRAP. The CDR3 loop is CASGLWPQKTNYGYTF. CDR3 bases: TGTGCTAGTGGTCTGTGGCCCCAGAAAACTAACTATGGCTACACCTTC.

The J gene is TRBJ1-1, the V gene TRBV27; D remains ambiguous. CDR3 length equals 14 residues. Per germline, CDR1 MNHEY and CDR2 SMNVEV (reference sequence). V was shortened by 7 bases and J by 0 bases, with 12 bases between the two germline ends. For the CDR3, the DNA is TGTGCCAGCACCTCGTATCAGATGAACACTGAAGCTTTCTTT. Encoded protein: CASTSYQMNTEAFF.

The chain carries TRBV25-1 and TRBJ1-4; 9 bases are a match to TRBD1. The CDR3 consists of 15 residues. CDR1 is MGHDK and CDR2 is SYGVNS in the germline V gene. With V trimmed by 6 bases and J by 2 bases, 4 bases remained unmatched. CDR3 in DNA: TGTGCCAGCAGCCAAACAGGGGGCACTAATGAAAAACTGTTTTTT. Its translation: CASSQTGGTNEKLFF.

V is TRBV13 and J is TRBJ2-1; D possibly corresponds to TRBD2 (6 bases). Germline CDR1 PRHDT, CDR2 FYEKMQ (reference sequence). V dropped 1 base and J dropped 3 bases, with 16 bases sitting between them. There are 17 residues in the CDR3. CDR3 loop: CASSLAATGLFYNEQFF. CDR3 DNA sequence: TGTGCCAGCAGCTTAGCCGCCACGGGACTTTTCTACAATGAGCAGTTCTTC.

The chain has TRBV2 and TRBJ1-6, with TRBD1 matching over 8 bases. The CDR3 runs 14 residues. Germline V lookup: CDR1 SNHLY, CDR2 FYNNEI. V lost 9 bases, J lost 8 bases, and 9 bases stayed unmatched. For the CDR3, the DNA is TGTGCCAGTAGAACAGGGGGGAGATATTCACCCCTCCACTTT. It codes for CASRTGGRYSPLHF.

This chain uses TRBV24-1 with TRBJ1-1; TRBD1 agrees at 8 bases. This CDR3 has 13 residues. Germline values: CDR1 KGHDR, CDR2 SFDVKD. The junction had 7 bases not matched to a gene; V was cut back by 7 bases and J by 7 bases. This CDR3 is CATSARTGIEAFF. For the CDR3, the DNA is TGTGCCACCAGCGCTCGGACAGGGATTGAAGCTTTCTTT.

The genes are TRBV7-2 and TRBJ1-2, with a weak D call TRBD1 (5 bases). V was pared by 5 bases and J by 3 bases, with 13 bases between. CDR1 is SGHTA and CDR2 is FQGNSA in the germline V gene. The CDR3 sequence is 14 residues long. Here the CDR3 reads CASSASLGDYGYTF. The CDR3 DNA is TGTGCCAGCAGCGCCAGTTTGGGGGACTATGGCTACACCTTC.

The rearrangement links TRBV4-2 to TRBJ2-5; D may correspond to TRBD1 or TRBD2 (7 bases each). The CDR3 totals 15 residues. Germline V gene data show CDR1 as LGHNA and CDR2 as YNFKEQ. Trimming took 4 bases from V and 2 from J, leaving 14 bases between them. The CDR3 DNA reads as TGTGCCAGCAGCCGCAACCAGGGGGGGCAAGAGACCCAGTACTTC. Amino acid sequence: CASSRNQGGQETQYF.

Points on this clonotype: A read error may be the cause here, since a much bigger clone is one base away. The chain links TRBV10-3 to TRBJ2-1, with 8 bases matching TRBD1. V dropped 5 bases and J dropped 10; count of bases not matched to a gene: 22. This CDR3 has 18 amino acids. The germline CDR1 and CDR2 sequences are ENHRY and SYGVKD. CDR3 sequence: CAISPLQTSDRATYEQFF. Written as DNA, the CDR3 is TGTGCCATCAGTCCCCTTCAAACCTCGGACAGGGCGACCTACGAGCAGTTCTTC.

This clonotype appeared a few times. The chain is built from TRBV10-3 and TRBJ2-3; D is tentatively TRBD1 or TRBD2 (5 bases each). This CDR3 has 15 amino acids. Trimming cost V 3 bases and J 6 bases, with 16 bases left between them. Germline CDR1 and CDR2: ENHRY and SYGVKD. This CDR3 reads CAISDSTKEGDTQYF. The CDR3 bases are TGTGCCATCAGTGACTCGACTAAAGAGGGGGATACGCAGTATTTT.

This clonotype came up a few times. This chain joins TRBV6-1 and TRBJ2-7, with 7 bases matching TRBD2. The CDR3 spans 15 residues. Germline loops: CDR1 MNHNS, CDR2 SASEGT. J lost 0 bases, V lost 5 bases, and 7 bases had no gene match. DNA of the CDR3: TGTGCCAGCAGTTCAATAGCGGGCTCCTCCTACGAGCAGTACTTC. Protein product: CASSSIAGSSYEQYF.

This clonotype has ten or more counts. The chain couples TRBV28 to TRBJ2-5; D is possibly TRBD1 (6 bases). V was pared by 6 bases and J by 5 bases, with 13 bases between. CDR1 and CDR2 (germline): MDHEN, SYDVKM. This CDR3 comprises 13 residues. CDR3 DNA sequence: TGTGCCAGCAGCTCACAGGGAAGGGAGACCCAGTACTTC. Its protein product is CASSSQGRETQYF.

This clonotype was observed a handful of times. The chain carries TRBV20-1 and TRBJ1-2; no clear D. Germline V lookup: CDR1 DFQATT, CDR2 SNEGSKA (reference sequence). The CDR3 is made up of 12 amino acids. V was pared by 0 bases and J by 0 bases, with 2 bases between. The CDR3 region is CSARETNYGYTF. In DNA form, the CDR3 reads TGCAGTGCTAGAGAGACTAACTATGGCTACACCTTC.

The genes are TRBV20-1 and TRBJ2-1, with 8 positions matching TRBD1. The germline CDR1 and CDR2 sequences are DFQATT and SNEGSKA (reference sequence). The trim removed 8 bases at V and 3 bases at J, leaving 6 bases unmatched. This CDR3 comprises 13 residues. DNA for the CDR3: TGCAGTCATATACAGGGGGACTACAATGAGCAGTTCTTC. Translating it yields CSHIQGDYNEQFF.

The CDR3 region has the DNA TGTGCCAGCAGCTTGGCTCCCGGGAGGGACAATGAGCAGTTCTTC. Amino acids: CASSLAPGRDNEQFF. The chain links TRBV13 to TRBJ2-1; 8 bases line up with TRBD2. Per germline, CDR1 PRHDT and CDR2 FYEKMQ (reference sequence). The CDR3 extends over 15 amino acids. V lost 3 bases to trimming and J lost 5 bases; unmatched junction nucleotides: 6.

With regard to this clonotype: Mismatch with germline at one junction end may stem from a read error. CDR3 bases: TGCGCCAGCAGTGAAGCGCGAGGGACAGGGGGAGCGCAGATGCCCCAGTACTTC. It encodes CASSEARGTGGAQMPQYF. The chain joins TRBV6-1 to TRBJ2-7, with 11 nucleotides matching TRBD1. CDR1 MNHNS and CDR2 SASEGT come from the germline V gene. The CDR3 consists of 18 residues.

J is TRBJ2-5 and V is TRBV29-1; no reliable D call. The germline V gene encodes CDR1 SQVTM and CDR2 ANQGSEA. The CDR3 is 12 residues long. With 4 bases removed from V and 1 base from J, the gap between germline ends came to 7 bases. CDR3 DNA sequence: TGCAGCGTTGCTTTTTCCCAAGAGACCCAGTACTTC. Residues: CSVAFSQETQYF.

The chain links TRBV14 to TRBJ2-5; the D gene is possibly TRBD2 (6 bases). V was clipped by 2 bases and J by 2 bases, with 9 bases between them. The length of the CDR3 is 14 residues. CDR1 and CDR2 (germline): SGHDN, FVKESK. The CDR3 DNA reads TGTGCCAGCAGCCAACTAGCGAGACAAGAGACCCAGTACTTC. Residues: CASSQLARQETQYF.

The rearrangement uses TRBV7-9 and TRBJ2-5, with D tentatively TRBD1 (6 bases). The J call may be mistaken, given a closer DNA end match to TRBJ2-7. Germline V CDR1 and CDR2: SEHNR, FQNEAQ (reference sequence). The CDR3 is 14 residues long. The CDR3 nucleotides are TGTGCCAGCAGCGGAACGACAGGTAACTACGAGCAGTACTTC. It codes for CASSGTTGNYEQYF.

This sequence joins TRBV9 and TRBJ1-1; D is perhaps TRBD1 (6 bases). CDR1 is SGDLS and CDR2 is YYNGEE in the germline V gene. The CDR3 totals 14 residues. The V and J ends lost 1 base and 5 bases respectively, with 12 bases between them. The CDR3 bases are TGTGCCAGCAGCGTAACTGGACAGCTAACTGAAGCTTTCTTT. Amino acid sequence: CASSVTGQLTEAFF. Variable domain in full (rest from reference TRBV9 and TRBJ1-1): DSGVTQTPKHLITATGQRVTLRCSPRSGDLSVYWYQQSLDQGLQFLIQYYNGEERAKGNILERFSAQQFPDLHSELNLSSLELGDSALYFCASSVTGQLTEAFFGQGTRLTVV.

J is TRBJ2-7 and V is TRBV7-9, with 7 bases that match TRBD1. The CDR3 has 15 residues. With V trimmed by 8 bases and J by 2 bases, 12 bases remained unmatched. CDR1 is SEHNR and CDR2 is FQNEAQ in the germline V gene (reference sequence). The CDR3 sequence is CASDPPDRPPYEQYF. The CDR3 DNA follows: TGTGCCAGCGACCCACCGGACAGGCCTCCCTACGAGCAGTACTTC.

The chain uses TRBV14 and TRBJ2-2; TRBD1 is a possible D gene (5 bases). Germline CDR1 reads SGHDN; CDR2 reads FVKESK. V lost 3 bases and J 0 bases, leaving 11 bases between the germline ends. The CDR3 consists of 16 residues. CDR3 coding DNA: TGTGCCAGCAGCCAGATGACAGTTACGAACACCGGGGAGCTGTTTTTT. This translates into CASSQMTVTNTGELFF.

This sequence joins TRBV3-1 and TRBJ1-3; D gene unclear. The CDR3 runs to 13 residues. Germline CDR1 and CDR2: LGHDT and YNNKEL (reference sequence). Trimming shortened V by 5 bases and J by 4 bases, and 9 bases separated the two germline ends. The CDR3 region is CASSYDTGNTIYF. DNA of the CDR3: TGTGCCAGCAGCTACGATACAGGAAACACCATATATTTT.

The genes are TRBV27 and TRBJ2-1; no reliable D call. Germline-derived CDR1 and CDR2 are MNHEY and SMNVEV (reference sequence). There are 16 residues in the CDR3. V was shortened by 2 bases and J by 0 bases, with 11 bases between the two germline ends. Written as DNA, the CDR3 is TGTGCCAGCAGTTTAGACGGCGTTCACTCCTACAATGAGCAGTTCTTC. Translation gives CASSLDGVHSYNEQFF.

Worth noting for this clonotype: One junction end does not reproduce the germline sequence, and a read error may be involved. The CDR3 DNA is TGTGCCAGCAGCAGGGTAATGACCGGGTCAGGGGAGAATGAGCGGTTCTTC. This gives the protein CASSRVMTGSGENERFF. The chain uses TRBV7-3 and TRBJ2-1, with D maybe TRBD1 (6 bases). The V gene's germline CDR1 is SGHTA and CDR2 FQGTGA. The CDR3 sequence is 17 residues long.

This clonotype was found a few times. The CDR3 region has the DNA TGTGCCAGCAACGGACTAGCGGGGGTTTCCGGGGGGAATGAGCAGTTCTTC. Amino acid sequence: CASNGLAGVSGGNEQFF. The V gene is TRBV12-3 or TRBV12-4, the J gene TRBJ2-1, with 13 bases fitting TRBD2. V gave up 7 bases and J gave up 7 bases; unmatched junction bases: 13. This CDR3 spans 17 amino acids.

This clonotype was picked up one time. This CDR3 is CASSSNFGTEQFF. The CDR3 nucleotides read TGCGCCAGCAGCTCAAACTTCGGGACTGAGCAGTTCTTC. The chain couples TRBV5-1 to TRBJ2-1; D could derive from TRBD1 or TRBD2 (5 bases each). The CDR3 has 13 amino acids. Trimming took 3 bases from V and 9 from J, leaving 13 bases between them. Germline V CDR1 and CDR2: SGHRS, YFSETQ. Filled out from reference TRBV5-1 and TRBJ2-1, the complete variable domain reads KAGVTQTPRYLIKTRGQQVTLSCSPISGHRSVSWYQQTPGQGLQFLFEYFSETQRNKGNFPGRFSGRQFSNSRSEMNVSTLELGDSALYLCASSSNFGTEQFFGPGTRLTVL.

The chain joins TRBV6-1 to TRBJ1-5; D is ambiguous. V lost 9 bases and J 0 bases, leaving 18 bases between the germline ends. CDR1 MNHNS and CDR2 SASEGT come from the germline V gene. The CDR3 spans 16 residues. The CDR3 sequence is CASTFSPGVSNQPQHF. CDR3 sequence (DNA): TGTGCCAGTACATTTAGCCCGGGAGTTAGCAATCAGCCCCAGCATTTT.

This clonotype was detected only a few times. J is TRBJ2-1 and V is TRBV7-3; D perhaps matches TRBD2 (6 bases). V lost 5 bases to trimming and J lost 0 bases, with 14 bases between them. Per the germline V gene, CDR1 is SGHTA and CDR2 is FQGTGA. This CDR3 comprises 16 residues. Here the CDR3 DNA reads TGTGCCAGCAGCGCTTTAGCGGATGCCTCCTACAATGAGCAGTTCTTC. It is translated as CASSALADASYNEQFF.

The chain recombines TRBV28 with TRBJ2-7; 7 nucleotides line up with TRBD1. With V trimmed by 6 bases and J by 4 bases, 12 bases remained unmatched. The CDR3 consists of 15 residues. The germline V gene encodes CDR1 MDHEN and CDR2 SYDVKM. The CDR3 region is CASSNPGTVKYEQYF. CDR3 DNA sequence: TGTGCCAGCAGCAACCCCGGGACAGTCAAATACGAGCAGTACTTC.

CDR3 DNA: TGTGCCACCAGTTCCGGGACAGCCAACACCGGGGAGCTGTTTTTT. Amino acids: CATSSGTANTGELFF. The chain links TRBV24-1 to TRBJ2-2, with 7 positions matching TRBD1. Germline V gene lookup returns CDR1 KGHDR and CDR2 SFDVKD. After removal of 6 bases from V and 2 bases from J, the junction contained 5 bases not matched to a gene. CDR3 size: 15 residues.